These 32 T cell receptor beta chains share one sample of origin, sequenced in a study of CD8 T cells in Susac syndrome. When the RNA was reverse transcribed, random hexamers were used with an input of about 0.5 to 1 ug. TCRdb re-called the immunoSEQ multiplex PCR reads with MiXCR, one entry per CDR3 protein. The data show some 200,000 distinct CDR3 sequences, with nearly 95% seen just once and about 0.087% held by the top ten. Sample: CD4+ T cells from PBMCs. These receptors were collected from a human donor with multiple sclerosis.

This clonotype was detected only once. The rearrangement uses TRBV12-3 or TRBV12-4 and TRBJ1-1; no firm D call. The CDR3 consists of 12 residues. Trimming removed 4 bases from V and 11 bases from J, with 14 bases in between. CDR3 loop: CASSSDVVLAFF. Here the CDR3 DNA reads TGTGCCAGCAGTTCGGACGTGGTGTTGGCTTTCTTT.

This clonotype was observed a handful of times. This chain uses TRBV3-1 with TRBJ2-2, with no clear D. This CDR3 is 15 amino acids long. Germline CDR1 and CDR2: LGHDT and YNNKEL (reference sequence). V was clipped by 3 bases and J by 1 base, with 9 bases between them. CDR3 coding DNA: TGTGCCAGCAGCCAGGGCTCGGGGAACACCGGGGAGCTGTTTTTT. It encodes CASSQGSGNTGELFF.

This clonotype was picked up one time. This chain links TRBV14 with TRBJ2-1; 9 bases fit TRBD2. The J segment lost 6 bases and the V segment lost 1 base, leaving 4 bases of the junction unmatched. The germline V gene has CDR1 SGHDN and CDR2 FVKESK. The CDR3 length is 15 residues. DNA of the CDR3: TGTGCCAGCAGCCAAGGCGGGAGGGCCTCCAATGAGCAGTTCTTC. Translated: CASSQGGRASNEQFF.

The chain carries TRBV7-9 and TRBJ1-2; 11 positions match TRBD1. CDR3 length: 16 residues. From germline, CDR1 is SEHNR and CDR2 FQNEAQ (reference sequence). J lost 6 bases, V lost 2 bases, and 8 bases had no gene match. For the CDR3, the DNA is TGTGCCAGCAGCTTAACCCGGGACAGGGGGTTGGATGGCTACACCTTC. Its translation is CASSLTRDRGLDGYTF.

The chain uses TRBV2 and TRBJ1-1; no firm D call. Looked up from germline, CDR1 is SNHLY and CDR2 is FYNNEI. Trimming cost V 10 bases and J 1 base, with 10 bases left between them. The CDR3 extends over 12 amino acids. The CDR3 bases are TGTGCCACTTCGTCATCGAACACTGAAGCTTTCTTT. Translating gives CATSSSNTEAFF.

The CDR3 nucleotides are TGTGCCACCGGACTCTTGATGAGACAGGGCGGTTCCTACGAGCAGTACTTC. Its translation: CATGLLMRQGGSYEQYF. V is TRBV24-1 and J is TRBJ2-7, with 7 bases aligning to TRBD1. V lost 9 bases to trimming and J lost 1 base; unmatched junction nucleotides: 17. The CDR3 runs 17 residues. CDR1 is KGHDR and CDR2 is SFDVKD in the germline V gene.

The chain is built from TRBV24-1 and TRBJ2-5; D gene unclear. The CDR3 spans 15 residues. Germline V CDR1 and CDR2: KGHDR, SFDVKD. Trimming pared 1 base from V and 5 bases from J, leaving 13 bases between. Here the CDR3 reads CATSDFQAPWETQYF. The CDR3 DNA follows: TGTGCCACCAGTGATTTTCAGGCTCCCTGGGAGACCCAGTACTTC.

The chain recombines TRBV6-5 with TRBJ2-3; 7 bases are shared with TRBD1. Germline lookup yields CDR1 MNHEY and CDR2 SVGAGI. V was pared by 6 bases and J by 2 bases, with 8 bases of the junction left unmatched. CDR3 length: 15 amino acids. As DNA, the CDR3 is TGTGCCAGCAGAGCCCGGACAGGCCCCACAGATACGCAGTATTTT. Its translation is CASRARTGPTDTQYF.

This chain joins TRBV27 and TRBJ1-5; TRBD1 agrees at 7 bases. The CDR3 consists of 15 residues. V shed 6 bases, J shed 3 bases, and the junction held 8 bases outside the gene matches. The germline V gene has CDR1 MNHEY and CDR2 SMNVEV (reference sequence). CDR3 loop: CASSKRQGDNQPQHF. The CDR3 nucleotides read TGTGCCAGCAGCAAGAGACAGGGAGACAATCAGCCCCAGCATTTT.

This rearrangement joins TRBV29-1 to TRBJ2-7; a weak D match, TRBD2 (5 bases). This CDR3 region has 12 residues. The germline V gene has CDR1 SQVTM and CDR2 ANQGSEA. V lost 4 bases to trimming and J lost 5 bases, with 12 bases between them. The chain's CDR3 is CSVGKAGNEQYF. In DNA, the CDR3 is TGCAGCGTTGGGAAGGCCGGGAACGAGCAGTACTTC.

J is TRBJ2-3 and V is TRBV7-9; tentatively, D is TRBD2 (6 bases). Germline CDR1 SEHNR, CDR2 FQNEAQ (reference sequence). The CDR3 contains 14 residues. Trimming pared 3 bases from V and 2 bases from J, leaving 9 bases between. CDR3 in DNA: TGTGCCAGCAGCTTCCGGCGGGACACAGATACGCAGTATTTT. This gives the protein CASSFRRDTDTQYF.

CDR3 nucleotide sequence: TGTGCCAGCAGCCAAGGAGATAATCAGCCCCAGCATTTT. Translated, it gives CASSQGDNQPQHF. The genes are TRBV3-1 and TRBJ1-5; D is unresolved. With 1 base removed from V and 4 bases from J, the gap between germline ends came to 5 bases. Germline CDR1 is LGHDT and CDR2 is YNNKEL (reference sequence). The CDR3 is 13 amino acids.

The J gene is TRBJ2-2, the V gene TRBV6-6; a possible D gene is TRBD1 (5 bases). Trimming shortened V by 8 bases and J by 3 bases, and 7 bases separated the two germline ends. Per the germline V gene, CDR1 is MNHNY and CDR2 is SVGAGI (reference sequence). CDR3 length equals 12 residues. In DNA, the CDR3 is TGTGCCAGCTCAGGGTACACCGGGGAGCTGTTTTTT. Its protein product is CASSGYTGELFF.

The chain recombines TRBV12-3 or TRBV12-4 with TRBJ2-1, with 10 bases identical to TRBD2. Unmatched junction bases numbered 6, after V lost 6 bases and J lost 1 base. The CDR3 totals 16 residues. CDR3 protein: CASSRSAGGSYNEQFF. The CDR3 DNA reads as TGTGCCAGCAGCCGATCAGCGGGAGGGTCCTACAATGAGCAGTTCTTC.

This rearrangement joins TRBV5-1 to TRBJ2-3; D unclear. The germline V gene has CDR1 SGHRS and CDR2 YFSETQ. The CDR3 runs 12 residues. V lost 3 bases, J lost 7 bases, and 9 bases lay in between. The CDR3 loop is CASSSQVYTQYF. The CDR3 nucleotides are TGCGCCAGCAGCTCTCAGGTTTATACGCAGTATTTT.

CDR3 nucleotide sequence: TGTGCCAGCAGCTTATGGAGCGGCCGAGAAGAGACCCAGTACTTC. The encoded protein is CASSLWSGREETQYF. The gene calls are TRBV11-2 and TRBJ2-5; possible D gene TRBD2, 5 bases. This CDR3 has 15 residues. Trimming shortened V by 2 bases and J by 3 bases, and 13 bases separated the two germline ends. Looked up from germline, CDR1 is SGHAT and CDR2 is FQNNGV.

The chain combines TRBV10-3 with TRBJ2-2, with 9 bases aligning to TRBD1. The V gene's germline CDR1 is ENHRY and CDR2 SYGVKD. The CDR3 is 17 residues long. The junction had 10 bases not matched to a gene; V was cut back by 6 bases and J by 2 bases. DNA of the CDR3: TGTGCCATCAGGTCCGGGACAGGGAATTACAACACCGGGGAGCTGTTTTTT. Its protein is CAIRSGTGNYNTGELFF.

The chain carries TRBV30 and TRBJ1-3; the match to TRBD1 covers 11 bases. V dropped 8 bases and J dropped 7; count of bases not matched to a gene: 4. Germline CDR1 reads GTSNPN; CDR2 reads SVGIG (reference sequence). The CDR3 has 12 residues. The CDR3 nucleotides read TGTGCCCGTGGACAGGGGGCTAACACCATATATTTT. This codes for CARGQGANTIYF.

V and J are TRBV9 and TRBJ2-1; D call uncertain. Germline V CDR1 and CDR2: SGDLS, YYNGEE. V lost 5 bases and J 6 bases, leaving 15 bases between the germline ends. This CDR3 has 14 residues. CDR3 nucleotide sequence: TGTGCCAGCAGACCGGCCGGGCGGACCAATGAGCAGTTCTTC. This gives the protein CASRPAGRTNEQFF. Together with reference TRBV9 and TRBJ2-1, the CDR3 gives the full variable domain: DSGVTQTPKHLITATGQRVTLRCSPRSGDLSVYWYQQSLDQGLQFLIQYYNGEERAKGNILERFSAQQFPDLHSELNLSSLELGDSALYFCASRPAGRTNEQFFGPGTRLTVL.

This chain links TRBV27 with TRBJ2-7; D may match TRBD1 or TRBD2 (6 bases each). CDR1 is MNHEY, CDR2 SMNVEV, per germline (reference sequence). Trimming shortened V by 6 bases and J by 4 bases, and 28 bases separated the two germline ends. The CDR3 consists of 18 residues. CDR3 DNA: TGTGCCAGCAGAAGGGAACAGGGCTTTGCTGGGACTGATTACGAGCAGTACTTC. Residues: CASRREQGFAGTDYEQYF.

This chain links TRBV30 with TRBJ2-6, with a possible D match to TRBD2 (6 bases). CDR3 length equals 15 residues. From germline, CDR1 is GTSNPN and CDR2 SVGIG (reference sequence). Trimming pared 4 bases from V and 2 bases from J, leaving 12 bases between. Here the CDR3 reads CAWKLWGAGANVLTF. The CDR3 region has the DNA TGTGCCTGGAAATTATGGGGGGCTGGGGCCAACGTCCTGACTTTC.

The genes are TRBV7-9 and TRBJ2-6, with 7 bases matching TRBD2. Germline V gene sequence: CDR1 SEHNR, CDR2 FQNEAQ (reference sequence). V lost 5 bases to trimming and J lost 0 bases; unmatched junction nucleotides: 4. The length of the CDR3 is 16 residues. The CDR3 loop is CASSAAGFSGANVLTF. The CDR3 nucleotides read TGTGCCAGCAGCGCAGCGGGATTCTCTGGGGCCAACGTCCTGACTTTC.

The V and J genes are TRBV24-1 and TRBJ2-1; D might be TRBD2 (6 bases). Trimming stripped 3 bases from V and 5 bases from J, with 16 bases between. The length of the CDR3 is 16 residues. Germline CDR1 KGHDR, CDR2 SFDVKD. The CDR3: CATSDRRTNGNNEQFF. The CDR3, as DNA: TGTGCCACCAGTGATCGGCGGACTAATGGGAACAATGAGCAGTTCTTC.

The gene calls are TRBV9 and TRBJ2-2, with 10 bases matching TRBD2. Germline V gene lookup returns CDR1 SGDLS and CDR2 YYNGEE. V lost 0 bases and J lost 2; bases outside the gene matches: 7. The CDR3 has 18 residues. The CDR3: CASSVDGAGGPNTGELFF. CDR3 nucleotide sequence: TGTGCCAGCAGCGTAGATGGAGCGGGAGGGCCCAACACCGGGGAGCTGTTTTTT.

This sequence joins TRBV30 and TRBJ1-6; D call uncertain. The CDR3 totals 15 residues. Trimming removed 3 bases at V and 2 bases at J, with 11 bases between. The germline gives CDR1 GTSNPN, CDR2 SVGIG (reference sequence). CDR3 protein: CAWSLGRTYNSPLHF. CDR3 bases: TGTGCCTGGAGCCTGGGCCGCACCTATAATTCACCCCTCCACTTT.

The CDR3 region has the DNA TGTGCCAGCAGCGTAGGAGTGCAGAGAATGGAGACCCAGTACTTC. This encodes CASSVGVQRMETQYF. The rearrangement uses TRBV9 and TRBJ2-5; D is unresolved. Germline lookup yields CDR1 SGDLS and CDR2 YYNGEE. This CDR3 is built from 15 residues. The V end was cut by 0 bases, the J end by 5 bases, with 14 bases between.

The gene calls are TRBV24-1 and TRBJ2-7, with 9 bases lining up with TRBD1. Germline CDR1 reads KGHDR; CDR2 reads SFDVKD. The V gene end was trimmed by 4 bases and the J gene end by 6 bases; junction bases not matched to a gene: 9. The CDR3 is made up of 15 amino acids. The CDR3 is CATSETGQGKGEQYF. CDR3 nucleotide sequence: TGTGCCACCAGTGAGACGGGACAGGGAAAAGGCGAGCAGTACTTC.

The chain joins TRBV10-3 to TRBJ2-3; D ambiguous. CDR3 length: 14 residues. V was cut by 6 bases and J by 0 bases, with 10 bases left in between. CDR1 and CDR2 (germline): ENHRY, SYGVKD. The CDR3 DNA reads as TGTGCCATCAGCGCCGAGGTGAGCACAGATACGCAGTATTTT. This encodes CAISAEVSTDTQYF.

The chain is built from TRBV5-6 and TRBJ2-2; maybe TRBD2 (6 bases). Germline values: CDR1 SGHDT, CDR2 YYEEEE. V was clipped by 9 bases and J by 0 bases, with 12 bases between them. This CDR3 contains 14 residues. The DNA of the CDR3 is TGTGCCATCAGACCGGGAGCGAACACCGGGGAGCTGTTTTTT. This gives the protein CAIRPGANTGELFF.

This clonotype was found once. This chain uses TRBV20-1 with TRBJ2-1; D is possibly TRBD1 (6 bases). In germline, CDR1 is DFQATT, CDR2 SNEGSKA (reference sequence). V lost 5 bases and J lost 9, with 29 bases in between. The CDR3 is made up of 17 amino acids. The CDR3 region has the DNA TGCAGTGCTCACCGTTACCCCAGCGCCGGGACATATGGTGAGCAGTTCTTC. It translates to CSAHRYPSAGTYGEQFF.

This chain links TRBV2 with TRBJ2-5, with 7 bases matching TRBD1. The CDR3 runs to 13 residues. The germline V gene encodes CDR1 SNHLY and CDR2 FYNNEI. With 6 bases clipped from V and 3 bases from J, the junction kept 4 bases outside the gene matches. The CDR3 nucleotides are TGTGCCAGCAGCGCCGACAGGGAAGAGACCCAGTACTTC. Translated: CASSADREETQYF.

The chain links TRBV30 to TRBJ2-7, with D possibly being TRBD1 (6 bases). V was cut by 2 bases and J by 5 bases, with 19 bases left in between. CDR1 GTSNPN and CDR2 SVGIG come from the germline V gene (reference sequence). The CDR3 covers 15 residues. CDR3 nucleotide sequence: TGTGCCTGGAGTCTCTTCCTTGGACAGTTCGACGAGCAGTACTTC. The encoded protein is CAWSLFLGQFDEQYF.